Below, 4 T cell receptor beta chains from the same sample are listed, as sequenced in a study of shared clonotypes between healthy human individuals. Here immunoSEQ multiplex PCR was the method, and the copy in TCRdb shows in-frame clones only, minus some. The table lists about 2.4 million clones, 90% to 95% of them singletons. The sequenced sample consisted of naive CD4+ T cells sorted from blood. The subset: CD45RA+ positively selected. The origin of the receptors is a young man in good health.

The chain links TRBV21-1 to TRBJ2-5; no check of the table's D call, TRBD2, against the DNA was made. TRBV21-1 is a pseudogene locus. CDR3 size: 11 residues. The CDR3 DNA is TGTGCCATTGGACGGGAGGAGACCCAGTACTTC. Amino acid sequence: CAIGREETQYF.

The chain employs TRBV6-6 and TRBJ2-7; TRBD2 might be the D (5 bases). Germline V gives CDR1 MNHNY, CDR2 SVGAGI (reference sequence). The CDR3 is 14 residues long. V shed 2 bases and J shed 1 base, with 9 bases lying between them. CDR3 loop: CASSYVRESYEQYF. The DNA for the CDR3 is TGTGCCAGCAGTTACGTTCGGGAATCCTACGAGCAGTACTTC.

The gene calls are TRBV6-1 and TRBJ2-1; 9 bases line up with TRBD2. This CDR3 is built from 17 residues. Trimming at V came to 5 bases and at J to 7 bases, leaving 15 bases not matched to a gene. Germline V gene sequence: CDR1 MNHNS, CDR2 SASEGT. CDR3: CASSQGPGGRALNEQFF. The CDR3 DNA sequence: TGTGCCAGCAGTCAAGGGCCTGGCGGGAGGGCCTTAAATGAGCAGTTCTTC.

The chain has TRBV6-5 and TRBJ2-2, with 8 nucleotides matching TRBD1. There are 16 residues in the CDR3. J lost 4 bases, V lost 4 bases, and 8 bases had no gene match. Germline CDR1 is MNHEY and CDR2 is SVGAGI. The CDR3 sequence: CASSWTGTGLTGELFF. In DNA form, the CDR3 reads TGTGCCAGCAGTTGGACCGGGACAGGACTCACCGGGGAGCTGTTTTTT.